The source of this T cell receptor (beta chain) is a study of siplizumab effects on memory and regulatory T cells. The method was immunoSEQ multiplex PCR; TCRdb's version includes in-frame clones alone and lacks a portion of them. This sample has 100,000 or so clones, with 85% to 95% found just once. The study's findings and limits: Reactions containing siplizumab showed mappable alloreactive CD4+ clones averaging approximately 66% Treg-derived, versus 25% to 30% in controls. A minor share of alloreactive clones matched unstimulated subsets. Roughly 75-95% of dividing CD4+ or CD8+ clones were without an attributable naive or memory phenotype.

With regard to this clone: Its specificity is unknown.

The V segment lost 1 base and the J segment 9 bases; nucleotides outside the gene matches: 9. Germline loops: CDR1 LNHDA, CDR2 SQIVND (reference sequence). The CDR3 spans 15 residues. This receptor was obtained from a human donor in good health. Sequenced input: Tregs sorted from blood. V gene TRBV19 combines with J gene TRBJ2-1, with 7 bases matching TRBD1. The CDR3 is CASSIGQGRFGEQFF. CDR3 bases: TGTGCCAGTAGTATAGGACAGGGTCGGTTCGGTGAGCAGTTCTTC.